The clone carrying this T cell receptor (beta chain) was counted once. At one end the junction does not follow the germline gene, possibly because of a read error. These data originate in a study of CD8 T cells in Susac syndrome. The CDR3 spans 14 residues. Germline lookup yields CDR1 SSHAT and CDR2 FNYEAQ (reference sequence). Roughly 0.45 to 1 ug RNA was reverse transcribed with random hexamers. In TCRdb, the immunoSEQ multiplex PCR reads were re-called with MiXCR into one record per CDR3 protein. The sample carries about 240,000 distinct CDR3 sequences, 90% to 96% recorded once. This chain connects TRBV7-7 to TRBJ2-5; TRBD2 is a possible D gene (5 bases). The receptor comes from a human donor with Susac syndrome. Sequences were obtained from CD4+ T cells from PBMCs. The CDR3 reads CASSLGSSRETQYF. For the CDR3, the DNA is TGTGCTAGCAGCTTAGGGAGCAGTCGAGAGACCCAGTACTTC.